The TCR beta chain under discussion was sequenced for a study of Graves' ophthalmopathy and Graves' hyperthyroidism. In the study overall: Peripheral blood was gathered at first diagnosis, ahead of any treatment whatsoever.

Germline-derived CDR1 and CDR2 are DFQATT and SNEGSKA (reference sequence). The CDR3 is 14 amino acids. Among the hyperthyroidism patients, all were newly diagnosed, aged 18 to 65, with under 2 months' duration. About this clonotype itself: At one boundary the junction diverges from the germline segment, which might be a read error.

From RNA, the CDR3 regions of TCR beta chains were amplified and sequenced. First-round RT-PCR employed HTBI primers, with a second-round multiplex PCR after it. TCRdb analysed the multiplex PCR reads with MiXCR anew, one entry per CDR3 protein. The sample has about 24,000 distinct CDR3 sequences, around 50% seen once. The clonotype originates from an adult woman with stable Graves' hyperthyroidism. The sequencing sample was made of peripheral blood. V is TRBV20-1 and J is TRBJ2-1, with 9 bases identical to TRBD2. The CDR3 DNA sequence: TGCAGTGCTAGAGAGTTAGGGACTAGCAATGAGCAGCTCTTC. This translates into CSARELGTSNEQLF.